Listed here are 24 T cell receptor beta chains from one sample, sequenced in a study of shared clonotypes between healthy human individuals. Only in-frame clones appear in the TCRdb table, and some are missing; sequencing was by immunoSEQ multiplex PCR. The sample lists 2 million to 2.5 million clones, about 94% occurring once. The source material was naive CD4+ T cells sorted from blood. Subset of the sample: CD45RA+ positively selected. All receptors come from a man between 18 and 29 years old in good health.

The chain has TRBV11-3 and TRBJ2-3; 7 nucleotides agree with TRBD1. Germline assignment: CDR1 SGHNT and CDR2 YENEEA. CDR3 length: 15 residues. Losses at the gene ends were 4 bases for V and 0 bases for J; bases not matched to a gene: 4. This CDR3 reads CASSSGTASTDTQYF. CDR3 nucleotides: TGTGCCAGCAGCTCGGGGACAGCTAGCACAGATACGCAGTATTTT.

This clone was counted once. CDR3 in amino acids: CAWSVRGFYSPLHF. DNA for the CDR3: TGTGCCTGGAGTGTACGTGGGTTTTATTCACCCCTCCACTTT. This sequence joins TRBV30 and TRBJ1-6; D uncertain. V was shortened by 0 bases and J by 8 bases, with 11 bases between the two germline ends. There are 14 residues in the CDR3. Germline V CDR1 and CDR2: GTSNPN, SVGIG (reference sequence).

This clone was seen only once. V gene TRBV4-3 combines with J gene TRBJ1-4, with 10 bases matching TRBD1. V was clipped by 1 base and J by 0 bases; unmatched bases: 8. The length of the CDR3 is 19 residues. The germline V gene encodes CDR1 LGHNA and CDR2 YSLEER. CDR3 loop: CASSQVLDRGHATNEKLFF. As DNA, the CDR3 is TGCGCCAGCAGCCAAGTTTTAGACAGGGGGCATGCAACTAATGAAAAACTGTTTTTT.

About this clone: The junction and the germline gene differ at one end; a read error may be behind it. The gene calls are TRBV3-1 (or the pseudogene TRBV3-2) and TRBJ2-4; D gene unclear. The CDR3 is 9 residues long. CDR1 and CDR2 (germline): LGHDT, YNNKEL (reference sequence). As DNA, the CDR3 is TGTGCCAGCAGCCGCCCCCGGCACTTC. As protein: CASSRPRHF.

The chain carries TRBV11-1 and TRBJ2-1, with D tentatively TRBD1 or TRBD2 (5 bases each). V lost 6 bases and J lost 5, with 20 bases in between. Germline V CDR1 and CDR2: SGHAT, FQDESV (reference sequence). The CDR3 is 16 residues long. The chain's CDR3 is CASSRGPGMGDNEQFF. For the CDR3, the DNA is TGTGCCAGCAGTCGGGGACCGGGTATGGGCGACAATGAGCAGTTCTTC.

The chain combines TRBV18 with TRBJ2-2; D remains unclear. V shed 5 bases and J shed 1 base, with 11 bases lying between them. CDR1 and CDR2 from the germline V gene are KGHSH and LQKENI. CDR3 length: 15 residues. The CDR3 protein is CASSAAARNTGELFF. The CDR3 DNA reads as TGTGCCAGCTCAGCCGCGGCGAGGAACACCGGGGAGCTGTTTTTT.

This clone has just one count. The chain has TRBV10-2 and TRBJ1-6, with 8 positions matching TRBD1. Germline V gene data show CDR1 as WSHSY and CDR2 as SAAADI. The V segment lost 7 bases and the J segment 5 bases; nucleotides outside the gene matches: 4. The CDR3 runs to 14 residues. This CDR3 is CASKEDRDNSPLHF. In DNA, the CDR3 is TGCGCCAGCAAAGAGGACAGGGATAATTCACCCCTCCACTTT.

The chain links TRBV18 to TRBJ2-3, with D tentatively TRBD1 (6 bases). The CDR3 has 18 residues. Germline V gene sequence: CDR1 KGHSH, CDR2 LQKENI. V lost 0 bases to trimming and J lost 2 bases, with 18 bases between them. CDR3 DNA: TGTGCCAGCTCACCACCGACAGGTGATTCTATGTACACAGATACGCAGTATTTT. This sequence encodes CASSPPTGDSMYTDTQYF. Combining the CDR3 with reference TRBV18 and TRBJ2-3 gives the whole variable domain NAGVMQNPRHLVRRRGQEARLRCSPMKGHSHVYWYRQLPEEGLKFMVYLQKENIIDESGMPKERFSAEFPKEGPSILRIQQVVRGDSAAYFCASSPPTGDSMYTDTQYFGPGTRLTVL.

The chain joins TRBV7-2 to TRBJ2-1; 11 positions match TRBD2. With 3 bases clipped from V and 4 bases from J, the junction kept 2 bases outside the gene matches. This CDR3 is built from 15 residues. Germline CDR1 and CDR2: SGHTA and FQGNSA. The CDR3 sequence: CASSLTSGAYNEQFF. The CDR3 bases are TGTGCCAGCAGCTTGACTAGCGGGGCGTACAATGAGCAGTTCTTC.

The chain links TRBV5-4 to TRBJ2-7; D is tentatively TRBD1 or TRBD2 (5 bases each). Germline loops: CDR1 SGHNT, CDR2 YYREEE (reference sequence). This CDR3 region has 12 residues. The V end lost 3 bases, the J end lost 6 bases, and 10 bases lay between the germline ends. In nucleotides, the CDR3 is TGTGCCAGCAGCTGGGGCGGAGGCGAGCAGTACTTC. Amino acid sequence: CASSWGGGEQYF.

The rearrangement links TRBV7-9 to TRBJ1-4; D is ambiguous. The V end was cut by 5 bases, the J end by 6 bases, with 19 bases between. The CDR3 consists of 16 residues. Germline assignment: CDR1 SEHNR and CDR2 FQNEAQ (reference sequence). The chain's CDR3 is CASSIGSLAVYEKLFF. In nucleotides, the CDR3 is TGTGCCAGCAGCATCGGCTCCCTGGCCGTCTATGAAAAACTGTTTTTT.

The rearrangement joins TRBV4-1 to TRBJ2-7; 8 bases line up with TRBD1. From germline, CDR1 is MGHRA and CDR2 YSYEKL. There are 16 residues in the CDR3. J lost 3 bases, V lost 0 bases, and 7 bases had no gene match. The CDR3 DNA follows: TGCGCCAGCAGCCAAGATACCGCAGGGGGCGACTACGAGCAGTACTTC. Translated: CASSQDTAGGDYEQYF.

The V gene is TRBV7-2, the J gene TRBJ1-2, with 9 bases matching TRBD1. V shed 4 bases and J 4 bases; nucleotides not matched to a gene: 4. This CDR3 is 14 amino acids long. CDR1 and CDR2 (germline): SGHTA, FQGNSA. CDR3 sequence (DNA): TGTGCCAGCAGCTACCGACAGGGGGGCTATGGCTACACCTTC. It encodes CASSYRQGGYGYTF.

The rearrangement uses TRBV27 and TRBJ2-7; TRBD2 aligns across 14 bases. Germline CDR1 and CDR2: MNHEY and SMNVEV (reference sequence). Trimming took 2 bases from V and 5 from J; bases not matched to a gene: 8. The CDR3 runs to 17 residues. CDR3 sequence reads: CASSLVGLAGGEDEQYF. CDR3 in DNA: TGTGCCAGCAGTTTAGTCGGACTAGCGGGAGGAGAAGACGAGCAGTACTTC.

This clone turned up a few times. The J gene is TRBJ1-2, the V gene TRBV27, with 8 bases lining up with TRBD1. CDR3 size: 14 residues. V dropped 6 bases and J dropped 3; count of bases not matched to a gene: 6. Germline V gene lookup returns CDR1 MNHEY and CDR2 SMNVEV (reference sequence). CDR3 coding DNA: TGTGCCAGCAGCCCGGCGGACAGGGACTATGGCTACACCTTC. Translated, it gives CASSPADRDYGYTF.

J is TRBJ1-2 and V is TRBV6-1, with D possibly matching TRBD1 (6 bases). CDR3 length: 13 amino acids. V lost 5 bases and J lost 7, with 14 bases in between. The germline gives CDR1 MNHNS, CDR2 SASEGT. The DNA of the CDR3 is TGTGCCAGCAGTCAGGCAGGGGACGCTGGCTACACCTTC. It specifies CASSQAGDAGYTF.

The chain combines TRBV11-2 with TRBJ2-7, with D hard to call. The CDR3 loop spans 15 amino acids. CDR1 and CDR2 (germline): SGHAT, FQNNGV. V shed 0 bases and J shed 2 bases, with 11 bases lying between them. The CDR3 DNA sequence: TGTGCCAGCAGCTTAGATCTAGGATTCGCCTACGAGCAGTACTTC. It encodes CASSLDLGFAYEQYF.

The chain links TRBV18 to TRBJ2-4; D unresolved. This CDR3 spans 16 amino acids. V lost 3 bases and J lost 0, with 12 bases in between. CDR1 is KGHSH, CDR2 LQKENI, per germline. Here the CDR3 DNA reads TGTGCCAGCTCACCGGAAGGGCTGAGAGCCAAAAACATTCAGTACTTC. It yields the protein CASSPEGLRAKNIQYF.

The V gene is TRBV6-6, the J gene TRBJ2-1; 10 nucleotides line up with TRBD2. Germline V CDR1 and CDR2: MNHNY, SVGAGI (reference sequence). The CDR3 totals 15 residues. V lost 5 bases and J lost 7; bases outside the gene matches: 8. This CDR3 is CASSNLAGAGNEQFF. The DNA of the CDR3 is TGTGCCAGCAGTAACCTAGCGGGGGCTGGGAATGAGCAGTTCTTC.

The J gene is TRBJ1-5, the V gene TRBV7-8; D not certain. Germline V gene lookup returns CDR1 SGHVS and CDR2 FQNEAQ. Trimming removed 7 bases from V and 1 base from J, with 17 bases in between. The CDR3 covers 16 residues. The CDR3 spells CASNGGAGLSNQPQHF. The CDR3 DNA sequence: TGTGCCAGCAATGGCGGTGCGGGCTTAAGCAATCAGCCCCAGCATTTT.

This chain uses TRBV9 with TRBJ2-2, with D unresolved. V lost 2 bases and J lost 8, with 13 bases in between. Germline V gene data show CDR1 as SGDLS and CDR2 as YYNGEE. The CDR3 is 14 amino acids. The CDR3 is CASSVDSVPGELFF. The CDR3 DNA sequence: TGTGCCAGCAGCGTCGACTCCGTCCCGGGGGAGCTGTTTTTT.

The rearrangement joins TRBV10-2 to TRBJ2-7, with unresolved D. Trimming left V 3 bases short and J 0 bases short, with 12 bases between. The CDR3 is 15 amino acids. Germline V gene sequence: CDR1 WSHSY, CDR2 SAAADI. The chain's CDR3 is CASSEGTALSYEQYF. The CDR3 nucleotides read TGCGCCAGCAGTGAAGGAACAGCCCTCTCCTACGAGCAGTACTTC.

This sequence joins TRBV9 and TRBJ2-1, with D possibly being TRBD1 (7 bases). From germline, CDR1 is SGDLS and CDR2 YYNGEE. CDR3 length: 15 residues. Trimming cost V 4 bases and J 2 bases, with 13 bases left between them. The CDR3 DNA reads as TGTGCCAGCAGCCCGCGGGACAGCCCCTACAATGAGCAGTTCTTC. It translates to CASSPRDSPYNEQFF.

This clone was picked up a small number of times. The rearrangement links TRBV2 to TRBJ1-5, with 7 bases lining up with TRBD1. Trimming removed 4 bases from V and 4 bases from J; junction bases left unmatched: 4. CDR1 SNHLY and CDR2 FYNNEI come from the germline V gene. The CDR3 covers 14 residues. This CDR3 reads CASSADRLNQPQHF. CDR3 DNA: TGTGCCAGCAGTGCGGACAGGTTAAATCAGCCCCAGCATTTT.